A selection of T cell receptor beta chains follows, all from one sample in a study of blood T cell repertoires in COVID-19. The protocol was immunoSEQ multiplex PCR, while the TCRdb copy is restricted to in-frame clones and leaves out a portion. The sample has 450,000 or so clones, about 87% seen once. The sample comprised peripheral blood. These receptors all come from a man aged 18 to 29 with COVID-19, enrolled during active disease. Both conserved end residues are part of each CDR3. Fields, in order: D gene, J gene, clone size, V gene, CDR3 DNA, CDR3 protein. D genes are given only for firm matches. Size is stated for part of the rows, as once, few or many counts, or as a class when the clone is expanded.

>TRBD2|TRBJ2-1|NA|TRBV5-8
TGTGCCAGCAGCTCCGGGACTAGCGGGGGGGGATCCTACAATGAGCAGTTCTTC
CASSSGTSGGGSYNEQFF
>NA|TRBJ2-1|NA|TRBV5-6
TGTGCCAGCAGCTTGGGGAGGAATGAGCAGTTCTTC
CASSLGRNEQFF
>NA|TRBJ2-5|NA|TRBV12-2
TGTGCAAGTCGCTTACCCAAGGACATACCGTACCAAGAGACCCAGTACTTC
CASRLPKDIPYQETQYF
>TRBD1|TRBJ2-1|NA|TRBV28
TGTGCCAGCAGTTCGTCCGGGACAGGGAACTACAATGAGCAGTTCTTC
CASSSSGTGNYNEQFF
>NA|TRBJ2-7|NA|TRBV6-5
TGTGCCACAACAGCCCCGACAGCCGGCGGGGTCGAGCAGTACTTC
CATTAPTAGGVEQYF
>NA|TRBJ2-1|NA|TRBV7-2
TGTGCCAGCAGCTTAGCGAGGCACAATGAGCAGTTCTTC
CASSLARHNEQFF
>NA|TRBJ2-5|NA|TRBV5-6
TGTGCCAGCAGCACCCCCAGGGGCACGGAGACCCAGTACTTC
CASSTPRGTETQYF
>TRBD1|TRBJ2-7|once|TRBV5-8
TGTGCCAGCAGCTTAGAAACCGGGACAGGATACGCCTACGAGCAGTACTTC
CASSLETGTGYAYEQYF
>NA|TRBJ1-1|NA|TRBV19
TGTGCCAGTAGTATAGACTACAGAACAGCTTTCTTT
CASSIDYRTAFF
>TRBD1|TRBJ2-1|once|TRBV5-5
TGTGCCAGCAGCCCAGGGGGCACCAGCCATAGGGATTGGGATGAGCAGTTCTTC
CASSPGGTSHRDWDEQFF
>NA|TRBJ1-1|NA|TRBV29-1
TGCAGCGGCGGGGGTATGAACACTGAAGCTTTCTTT
CSGGGMNTEAFF
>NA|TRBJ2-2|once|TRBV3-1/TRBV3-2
TGTGCCAGCAGCGGGCCTAGCGACCCCACCGGGGAGCTGTTTTTT
CASSGPSDPTGELFF
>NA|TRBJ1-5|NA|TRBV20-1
TGCAGTGCTAGTGCTTACCGGGGAGGGAATCAGCCCCAGCATTTT
CSASAYRGGNQPQHF
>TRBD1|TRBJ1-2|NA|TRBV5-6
TGTGCCAGCAGCTCCACAGGGGTCCATGGCTACACCTTC
CASSSTGVHGYTF
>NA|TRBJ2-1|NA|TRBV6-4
TGTGCCAGCAGTGACTCGTGGGGCCGTGAGCAGTTCTTC
CASSDSWGREQFF
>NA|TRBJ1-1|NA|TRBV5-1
TGCGCCAGCAGCTTGACAGGGTCCACTGAAGCTTTCTTT
CASSLTGSTEAFF
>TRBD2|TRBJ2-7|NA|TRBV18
TGTGCCAGCTGGAGCGGGAGTAGGTACGAGCAGTACTTC
CASWSGSRYEQYF
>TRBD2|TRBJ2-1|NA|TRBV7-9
TGTGCCAGCAGCCCTTGGGTAGCGGGAGTCCATGAGCAGTTCTTC
CASSPWVAGVHEQFF
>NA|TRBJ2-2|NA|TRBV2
TGTGCCAGCTGGGCGGGTGGTACCGGGGAGCTGTTTTTT
CASWAGGTGELFF
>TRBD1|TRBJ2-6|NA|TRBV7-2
TGTGCCAGCAGCCGCGACAGGGGCGCCTCTGGGGCCAACGTCCTGACTTTC
CASSRDRGASGANVLTF
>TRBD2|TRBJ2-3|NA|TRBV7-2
TGTGCCAGCAGCTTAGTGGCTAGCGGGAGCACAGATACGCAGTATTTT
CASSLVASGSTDTQYF
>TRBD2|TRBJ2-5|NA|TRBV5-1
TGCGCCAGCAGCCTTGGACTAGACCCACCTCGGGAGACCCAGTACTTC
CASSLGLDPPRETQYF
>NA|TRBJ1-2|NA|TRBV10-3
TGTGCCATCAGTGAGTCGGGGAGAAACTATGGCTACACCTTC
CAISESGRNYGYTF
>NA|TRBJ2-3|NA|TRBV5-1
TGCGCCAGCAGCTCCCCACCTACTTTTGGTGTCAGCACAGATACGCAGTATTTT
CASSSPPTFGVSTDTQYF
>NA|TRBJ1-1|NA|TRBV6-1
TGTGCCAGCAGTGAAAACAGGTTCTTGGGTGAAGCTTTCTTT
CASSENRFLGEAFF
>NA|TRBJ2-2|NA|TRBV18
TGTGCCAGCTCACTGGAATTTAGGGGCACCGGGGAGCTGTTTTTT
CASSLEFRGTGELFF